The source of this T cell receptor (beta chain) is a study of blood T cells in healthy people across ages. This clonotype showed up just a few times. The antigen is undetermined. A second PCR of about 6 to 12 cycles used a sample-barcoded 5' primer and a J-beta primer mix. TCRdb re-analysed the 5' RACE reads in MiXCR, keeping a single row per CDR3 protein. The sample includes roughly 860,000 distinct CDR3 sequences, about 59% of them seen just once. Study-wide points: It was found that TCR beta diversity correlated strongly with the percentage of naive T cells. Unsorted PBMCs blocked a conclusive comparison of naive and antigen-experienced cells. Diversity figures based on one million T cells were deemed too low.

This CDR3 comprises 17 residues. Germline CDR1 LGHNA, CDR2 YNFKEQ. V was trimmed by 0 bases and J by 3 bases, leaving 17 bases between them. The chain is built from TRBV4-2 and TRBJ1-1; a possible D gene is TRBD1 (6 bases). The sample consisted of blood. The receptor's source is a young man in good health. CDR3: CASSQDSRRGAHTEAFF. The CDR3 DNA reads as TGTGCCAGCAGCCAAGATAGCAGGAGGGGGGCGCACACTGAAGCTTTCTTT.